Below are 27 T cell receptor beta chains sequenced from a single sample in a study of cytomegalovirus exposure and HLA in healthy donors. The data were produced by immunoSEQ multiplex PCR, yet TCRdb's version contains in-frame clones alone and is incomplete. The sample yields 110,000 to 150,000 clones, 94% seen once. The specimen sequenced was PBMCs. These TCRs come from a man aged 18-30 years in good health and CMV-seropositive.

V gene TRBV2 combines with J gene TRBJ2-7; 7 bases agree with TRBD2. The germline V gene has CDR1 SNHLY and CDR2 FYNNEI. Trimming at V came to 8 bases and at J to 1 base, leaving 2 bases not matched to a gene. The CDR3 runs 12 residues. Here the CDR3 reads CASWTSSYEQYF. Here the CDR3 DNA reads TGTGCCAGCTGGACTAGTTCCTACGAGCAGTACTTC.

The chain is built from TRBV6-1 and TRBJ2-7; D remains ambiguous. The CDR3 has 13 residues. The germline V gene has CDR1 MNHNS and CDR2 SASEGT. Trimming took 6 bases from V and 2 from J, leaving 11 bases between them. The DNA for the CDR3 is TGTGCCAGCAGATTCAGGAATCCCTACGAGCAGTACTTC. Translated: CASRFRNPYEQYF.

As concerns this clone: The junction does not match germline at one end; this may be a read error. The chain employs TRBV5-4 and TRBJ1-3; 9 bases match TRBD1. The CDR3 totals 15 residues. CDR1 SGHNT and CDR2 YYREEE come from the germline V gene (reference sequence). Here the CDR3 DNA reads TGTGCCAGCAGCTTGGAACAGGGGGCTGGGAACACCATATATTTT. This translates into CASSLEQGAGNTIYF.

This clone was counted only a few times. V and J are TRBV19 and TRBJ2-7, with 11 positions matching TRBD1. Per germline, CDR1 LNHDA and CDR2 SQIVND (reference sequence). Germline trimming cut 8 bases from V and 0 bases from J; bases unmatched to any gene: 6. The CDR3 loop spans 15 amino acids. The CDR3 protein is CASGPGTGGSYEQYF. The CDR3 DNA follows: TGTGCCAGTGGCCCCGGGACAGGGGGCTCCTACGAGCAGTACTTC.

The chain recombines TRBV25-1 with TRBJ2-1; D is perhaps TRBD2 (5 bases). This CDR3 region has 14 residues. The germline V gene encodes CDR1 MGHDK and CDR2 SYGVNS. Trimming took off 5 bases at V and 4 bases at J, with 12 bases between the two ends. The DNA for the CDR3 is TGTGCCAGCAGTTTGGGGAGTAGGTACAATGAGCAGTTCTTC. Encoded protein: CASSLGSRYNEQFF.

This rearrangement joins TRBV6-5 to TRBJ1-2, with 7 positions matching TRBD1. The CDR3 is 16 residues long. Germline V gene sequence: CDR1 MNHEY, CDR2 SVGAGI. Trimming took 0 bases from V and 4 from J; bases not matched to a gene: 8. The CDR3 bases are TGTGCCAGCAGTTACTCCGCGCAATCAGGGGGCTATGGCTACACCTTC. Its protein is CASSYSAQSGGYGYTF.

CDR3 sequence reads: CASSRQAESGYTF. The CDR3 nucleotides are TGTGCCAGTAGCCGACAGGCTGAAAGCGGCTACACCTTC. This chain links TRBV19 with TRBJ1-2; D perhaps matches TRBD1 (6 bases). Trimming removed 6 bases at V and 8 bases at J, with 16 bases between. The CDR3 totals 13 residues. From germline, CDR1 is LNHDA and CDR2 SQIVND (reference sequence).

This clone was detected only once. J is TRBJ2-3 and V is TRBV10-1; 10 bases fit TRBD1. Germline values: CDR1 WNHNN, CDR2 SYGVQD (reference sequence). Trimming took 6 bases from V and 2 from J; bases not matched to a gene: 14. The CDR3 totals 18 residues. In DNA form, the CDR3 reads TGCGCCAGCAGCGGGACAGGGGATATTACGAAGCTCACAGATACGCAGTATTTT. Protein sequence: CASSGTGDITKLTDTQYF.

The CDR3, as DNA: TGTGCCAGCTCACCCGGAATGGCGGGAAGCAATCAGCCCCAGCATTTT. It translates to CASSPGMAGSNQPQHF. This sequence joins TRBV18 and TRBJ1-5; no definite D call. The CDR3 loop spans 16 amino acids. V was shortened by 3 bases and J by 1 base, with 13 bases between the two germline ends. CDR1 and CDR2 from the germline V gene are KGHSH and LQKENI.

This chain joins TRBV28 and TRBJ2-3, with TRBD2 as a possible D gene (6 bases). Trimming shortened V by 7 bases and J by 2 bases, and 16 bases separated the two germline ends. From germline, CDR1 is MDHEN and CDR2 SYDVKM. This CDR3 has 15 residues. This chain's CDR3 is CASTSRTSNTDTQYF. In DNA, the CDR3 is TGTGCCAGCACCTCTCGAACTAGCAACACAGATACGCAGTATTTT. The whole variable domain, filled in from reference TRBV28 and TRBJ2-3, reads DVKVTQSSRYLVKRTGEKVFLECVQDMDHENMFWYRQDPGLGLRLIYFSYDVKMKEKGDIPEGYSVSREKKERFSLILESASTNQTSMYLCASTSRTSNTDTQYFGPGTRLTVL.

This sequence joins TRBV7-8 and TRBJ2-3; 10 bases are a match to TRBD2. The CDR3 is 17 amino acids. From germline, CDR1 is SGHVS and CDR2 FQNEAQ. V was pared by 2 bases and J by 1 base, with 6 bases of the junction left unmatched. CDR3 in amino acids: CASSLIGGLAGTDTQYF. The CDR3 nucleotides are TGTGCCAGCAGCTTAATAGGCGGACTAGCGGGCACAGATACGCAGTATTTT.

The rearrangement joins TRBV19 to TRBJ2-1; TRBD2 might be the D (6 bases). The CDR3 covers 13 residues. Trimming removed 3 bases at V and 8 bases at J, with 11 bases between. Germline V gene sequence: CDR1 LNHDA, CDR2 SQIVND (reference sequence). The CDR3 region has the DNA TGTGCCAGTAGTATTGGGACTCGCGATGAGCAGTTCTTC. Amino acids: CASSIGTRDEQFF.

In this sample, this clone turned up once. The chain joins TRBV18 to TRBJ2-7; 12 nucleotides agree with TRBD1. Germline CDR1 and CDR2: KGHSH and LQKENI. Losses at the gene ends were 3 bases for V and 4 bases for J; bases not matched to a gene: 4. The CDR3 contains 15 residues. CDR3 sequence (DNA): TGTGCCAGCTCACCCCCGGGACAGGGGGCTTACGAGCAGTACTTC. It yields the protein CASSPPGQGAYEQYF.

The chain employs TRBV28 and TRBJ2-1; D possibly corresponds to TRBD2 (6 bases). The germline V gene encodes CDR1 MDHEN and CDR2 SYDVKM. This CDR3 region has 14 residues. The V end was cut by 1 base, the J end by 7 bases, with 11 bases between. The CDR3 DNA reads TGTGCCAGCAGTTTATTGGCAGGGAGGAATGAGCAGTTCTTC. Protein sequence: CASSLLAGRNEQFF.

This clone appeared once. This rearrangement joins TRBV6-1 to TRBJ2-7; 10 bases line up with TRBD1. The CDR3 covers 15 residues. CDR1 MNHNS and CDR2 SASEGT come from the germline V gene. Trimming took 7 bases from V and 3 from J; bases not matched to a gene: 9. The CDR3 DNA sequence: TGTGCCAGCACCCGCTGGGACAGGGGAAACTACGAGCAGTACTTC. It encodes CASTRWDRGNYEQYF.

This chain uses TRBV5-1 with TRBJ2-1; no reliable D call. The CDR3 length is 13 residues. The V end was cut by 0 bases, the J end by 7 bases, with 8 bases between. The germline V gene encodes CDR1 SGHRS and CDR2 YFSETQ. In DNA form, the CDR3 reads TGCGCCAGCAGCTTGGTCAGCGAAAATGAGCAGTTCTTC. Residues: CASSLVSENEQFF.

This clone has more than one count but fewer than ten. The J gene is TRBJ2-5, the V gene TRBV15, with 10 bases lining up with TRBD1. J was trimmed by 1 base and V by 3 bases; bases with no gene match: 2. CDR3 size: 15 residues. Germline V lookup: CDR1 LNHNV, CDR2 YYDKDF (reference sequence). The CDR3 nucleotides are TGTGCCACCAGCAGGGGGACAGGGGTCCAAGAGACCCAGTACTTC. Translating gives CATSRGTGVQETQYF.

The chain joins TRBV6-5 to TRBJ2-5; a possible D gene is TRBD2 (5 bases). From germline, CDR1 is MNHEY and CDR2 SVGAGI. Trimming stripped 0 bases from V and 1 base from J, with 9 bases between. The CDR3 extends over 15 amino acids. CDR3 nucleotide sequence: TGTGCCAGCAGTTACTCGGGCGGAGGCCAAGAGACCCAGTACTTC. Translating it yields CASSYSGGGQETQYF.

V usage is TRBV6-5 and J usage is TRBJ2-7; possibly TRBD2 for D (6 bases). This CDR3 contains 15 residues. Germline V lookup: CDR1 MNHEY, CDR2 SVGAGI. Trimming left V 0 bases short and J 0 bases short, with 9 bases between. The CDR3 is CASSYSGTYSYEQYF. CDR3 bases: TGTGCCAGCAGTTACTCCGGGACTTACTCCTACGAGCAGTACTTC.

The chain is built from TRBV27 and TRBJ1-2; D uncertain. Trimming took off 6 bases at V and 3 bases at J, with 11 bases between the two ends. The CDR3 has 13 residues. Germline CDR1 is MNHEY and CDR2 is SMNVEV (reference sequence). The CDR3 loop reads CASSHTTDYGYTF. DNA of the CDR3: TGTGCCAGCAGCCATACAACCGACTATGGCTACACCTTC.

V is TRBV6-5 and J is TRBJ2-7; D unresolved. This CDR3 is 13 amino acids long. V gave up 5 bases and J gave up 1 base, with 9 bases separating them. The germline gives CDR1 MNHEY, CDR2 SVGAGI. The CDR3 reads CASSRVPSYEQYF. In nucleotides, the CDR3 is TGTGCCAGCAGTCGGGTCCCTTCCTACGAGCAGTACTTC.

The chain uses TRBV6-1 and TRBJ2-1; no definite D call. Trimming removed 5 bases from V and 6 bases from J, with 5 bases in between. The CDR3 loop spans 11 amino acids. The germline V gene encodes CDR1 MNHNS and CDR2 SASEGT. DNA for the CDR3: TGTGCCAGCAGTAACAGCAATGAGCAGTTCTTC. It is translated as CASSNSNEQFF.

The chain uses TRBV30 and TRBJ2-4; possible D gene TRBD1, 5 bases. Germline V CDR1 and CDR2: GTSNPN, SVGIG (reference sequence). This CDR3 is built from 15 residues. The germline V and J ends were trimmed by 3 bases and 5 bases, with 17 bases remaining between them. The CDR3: CAWRPGLGPQNIQYF. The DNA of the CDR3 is TGTGCCTGGAGGCCCGGCCTGGGGCCCCAAAACATTCAGTACTTC. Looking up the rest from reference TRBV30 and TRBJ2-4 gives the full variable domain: SQTIHQWPATLVQPVGSPLSLECTVEGTSNPNLYWYRQAAGRGLQLLFYSVGIGQISSEVPQNLSASRPQDRQFILSSKKLLLSDSGFYLCAWRPGLGPQNIQYFGAGTRLSVL.

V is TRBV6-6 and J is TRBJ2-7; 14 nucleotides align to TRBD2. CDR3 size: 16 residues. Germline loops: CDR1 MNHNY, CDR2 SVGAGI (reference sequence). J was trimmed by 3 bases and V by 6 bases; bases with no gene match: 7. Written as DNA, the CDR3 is TGTGCCAGCAGCCCCCCTGGGACTAGCGGGAGCTACGAGCAGTACTTC. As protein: CASSPPGTSGSYEQYF.

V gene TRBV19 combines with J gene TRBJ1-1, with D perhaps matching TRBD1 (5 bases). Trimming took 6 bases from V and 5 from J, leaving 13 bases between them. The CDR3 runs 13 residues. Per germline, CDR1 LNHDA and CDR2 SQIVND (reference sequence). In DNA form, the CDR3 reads TGTGCCAGTAGGGGACTCAGGGTAACTGAAGCTTTCTTT. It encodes CASRGLRVTEAFF.

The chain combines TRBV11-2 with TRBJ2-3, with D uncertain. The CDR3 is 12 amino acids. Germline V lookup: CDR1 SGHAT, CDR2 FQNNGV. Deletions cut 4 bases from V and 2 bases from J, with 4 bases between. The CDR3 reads CASSSLTDTQYF. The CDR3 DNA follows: TGTGCCAGCAGCTCCCTCACAGATACGCAGTATTTT.

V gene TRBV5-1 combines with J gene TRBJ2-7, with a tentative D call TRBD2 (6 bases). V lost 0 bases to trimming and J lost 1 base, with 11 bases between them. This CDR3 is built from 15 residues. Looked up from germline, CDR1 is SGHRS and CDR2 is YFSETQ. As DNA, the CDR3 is TGCGCCAGCAGCTTGGTACGGGAGACATCCTACGAGCAGTACTTC. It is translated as CASSLVRETSYEQYF.